The 18 T cell receptor beta chains below all came from one sample that was sequenced in a study of cytomegalovirus exposure and HLA in healthy donors. Vbeta (60) and Jbeta (13) primers were used in the PCR. Method: immunoSEQ multiplex PCR; TCRdb's copy keeps in-frame clones and lacks some. The sample shows more than 60,000 clones, about three quarters of them seen only once. Sequences were obtained from PBMCs. These receptors were taken from a man younger than 30 in good health and CMV-seronegative.

The J gene is TRBJ2-5, the V gene TRBV5-1, with D possibly matching TRBD2 (6 bases). Looked up from germline, CDR1 is SGHRS and CDR2 is YFSETQ. This CDR3 region has 15 residues. Trimming pared 3 bases from V and 1 base from J, leaving 13 bases between. The CDR3 DNA sequence: TGCGCCAGCAGCTGGGGACTCCTGCTCCAAGAGACCCAGTACTTC. Its translation is CASSWGLLLQETQYF.

The chain employs TRBV28 and TRBJ2-2; TRBD1 might be the D (6 bases). This CDR3 is 15 amino acids long. Per germline, CDR1 MDHEN and CDR2 SYDVKM. The V and J ends lost 1 base and 6 bases respectively, with 12 bases between them. CDR3 coding DNA: TGTGCCAGCAGTTTATCACAGGGTGTAGCCGGGGAGCTGTTTTTT. Its protein product is CASSLSQGVAGELFF.

V is TRBV5-1 and J is TRBJ2-7; 9 positions match TRBD2. Trimming at V came to 4 bases and at J to 9 bases, leaving 17 bases not matched to a gene. CDR1 is SGHRS and CDR2 is YFSETQ in the germline V gene. CDR3 length equals 16 residues. This chain's CDR3 is CASSTAFETSGAGQYF. In DNA form, the CDR3 reads TGCGCCAGCAGCACCGCCTTCGAGACTAGCGGCGCAGGGCAGTACTTC.

The chain uses TRBV6-1 and TRBJ2-7, with 13 bases aligning to TRBD2. CDR3 size: 18 residues. Germline V gene data show CDR1 as MNHNS and CDR2 as SASEGT. V lost 3 bases and J lost 6; bases outside the gene matches: 14. This chain's CDR3 is CASSEGLAGFGMVREQYF. CDR3 coding DNA: TGTGCCAGCAGTGAGGGACTAGCGGGGTTCGGAATGGTCCGCGAGCAGTACTTC.

The CDR3 DNA follows: TGCAGCGTTGAAGCTGGACTTGGGTTAGGCTACACCTTC. Protein product: CSVEAGLGLGYTF. V and J are TRBV29-1 and TRBJ1-2; D gene ambiguous. The germline V and J ends were trimmed by 1 base and 8 bases, with 14 bases remaining between them. The CDR3 runs 13 residues. Germline V gene data show CDR1 as SQVTM and CDR2 as ANQGSEA.

This clone occurred once. The chain links TRBV28 to TRBJ1-6; D is perhaps TRBD1 (5 bases). Trimming left V 3 bases short and J 7 bases short, with 10 bases between. Germline V gives CDR1 MDHEN, CDR2 SYDVKM. The CDR3 is 14 amino acids. The CDR3 is CASSFVTENSPLHF. CDR3 bases: TGTGCCAGCAGTTTCGTGACAGAGAATTCACCCCTCCACTTT.

The rearrangement joins TRBV11-1 to TRBJ2-1; 8 nucleotides line up with TRBD2. Germline lookup yields CDR1 SGHAT and CDR2 FQDESV (reference sequence). This CDR3 has 16 amino acids. J gave up 2 bases and V 2 bases, and 5 bases lay outside the gene matches. The CDR3 DNA reads TGTGCCAGCAGCTTATCCAAGGGACTAGCCTACAATGAGCAGTTCTTC. Encoded protein: CASSLSKGLAYNEQFF. Looking up the rest from reference TRBV11-1 and TRBJ2-1 gives the full variable domain: EAEVAQSPRYKITEKSQAVAFWCDPISGHATLYWYRQILGQGPELLVQFQDESVVDDSQLPKDRFSAERLKGVDSTLKIQPAELGDSAMYLCASSLSKGLAYNEQFFGPGTRLTVL.

The chain carries TRBV4-3 and TRBJ2-2; 7 nucleotides align to TRBD1. The CDR3 is 16 amino acids. The germline V gene encodes CDR1 LGHNA and CDR2 YSLEER. After removal of 4 bases from V and 5 bases from J, the junction contained 10 bases not matched to a gene. The CDR3 DNA follows: TGCGCCAGCAGCCCCACTTTCACCAGGGGGACCGGGGAGCTGTTTTTT. Protein sequence: CASSPTFTRGTGELFF.

This chain links TRBV4-1 with TRBJ2-1; a weak D match, TRBD1 (6 bases). This CDR3 has 17 residues. Germline V lookup: CDR1 MGHRA, CDR2 YSYEKL. V lost 1 base and J lost 5, with 18 bases in between. The CDR3 spells CASSQGILWGLDNEQFF. The CDR3 DNA is TGCGCCAGCAGCCAAGGAATACTCTGGGGGCTGGACAATGAGCAGTTCTTC.

The CDR3 region has the DNA TGCGCCAGCAGCCCTAGCGGACCAGTCACAGATACGCAGTATTTT. It specifies CASSPSGPVTDTQYF. V and J are TRBV5-1 and TRBJ2-3; 7 bases fit TRBD2. The CDR3 sequence is 15 residues long. Germline CDR1 and CDR2: SGHRS and YFSETQ. The V segment lost 4 bases and the J segment 2 bases; nucleotides outside the gene matches: 7. Using reference TRBV5-1 and TRBJ2-3 for the parts outside the CDR3, the full variable domain is KAGVTQTPRYLIKTRGQQVTLSCSPISGHRSVSWYQQTPGQGLQFLFEYFSETQRNKGNFPGRFSGRQFSNSRSEMNVSTLELGDSALYLCASSPSGPVTDTQYFGPGTRLTVL.

The chain has TRBV6-6 and TRBJ2-1, with TRBD2 matching over 11 bases. The junction had 9 bases not matched to a gene; V was cut back by 7 bases and J by 4 bases. Looked up from germline, CDR1 is MNHNY and CDR2 is SVGAGI (reference sequence). The CDR3 totals 16 residues. CDR3: CASTIAGGLGYNEQFF. As DNA, the CDR3 is TGTGCCAGCACTATAGCGGGGGGGTTGGGATACAATGAGCAGTTCTTC.

The rearrangement links TRBV4-1 to TRBJ2-2; 8 bases line up with TRBD1. Germline loops: CDR1 MGHRA, CDR2 YSYEKL. The CDR3 spans 16 residues. Trimming took 3 bases from V and 2 from J; bases not matched to a gene: 5. DNA of the CDR3: TGCGCCAGCAGCCAGAGACAGGGGTTAAACACCGGGGAGCTGTTTTTT. It specifies CASSQRQGLNTGELFF.

The V call is TRBV9, the J call TRBJ1-3; D is uncertain. Germline CDR1 reads SGDLS; CDR2 reads YYNGEE. V lost 0 bases and J 3 bases, leaving 4 bases between the germline ends. The CDR3 has 13 amino acids. CDR3 coding DNA: TGTGCCAGCAGCGTAGCTTATGGAAACACCATATATTTT. Translating gives CASSVAYGNTIYF.

The sample holds a few counts of this clone. The chain uses TRBV7-7 and TRBJ2-1, with 13 bases fitting TRBD2. The length of the CDR3 is 15 residues. Germline loops: CDR1 SSHAT, CDR2 FNYEAQ (reference sequence). The V and J ends lost 4 bases and 5 bases, in that order; junction bases with no gene match: 2. Here the CDR3 DNA reads TGTGCCAGCAGCTCCGGACTAGCGGGGGACAATGAGCAGTTCTTC. As protein: CASSSGLAGDNEQFF.

V is TRBV7-9 and J is TRBJ1-1, with a possible D match to TRBD1 (5 bases). The germline CDR1 and CDR2 sequences are SEHNR and FQNEAQ (reference sequence). Trimming removed 9 bases at V and 3 bases at J, with 20 bases between. There are 15 residues in the CDR3. Here the CDR3 reads CARGVGAEFDTEAFF. CDR3 sequence (DNA): TGTGCCAGAGGGGTGGGCGCCGAGTTCGACACTGAAGCTTTCTTT.

The chain joins TRBV5-6 to TRBJ2-3; 7 bases agree with TRBD1. J lost 4 bases, V lost 2 bases, and 13 bases had no gene match. This CDR3 region has 17 residues. CDR1 is SGHDT, CDR2 YYEEEE, per germline. CDR3 in DNA: TGTGCCAGCAGCTTCCAGCTAGACCGACAGGGCGCAGATACGCAGTATTTT. It yields the protein CASSFQLDRQGADTQYF.

The count of this clone is one. The rearrangement joins TRBV5-1 to TRBJ1-5, with a tentative D call TRBD1 (6 bases). CDR3 size: 15 residues. The germline CDR1 and CDR2 sequences are SGHRS and YFSETQ. V was shortened by 1 base and J by 5 bases, with 13 bases between the two germline ends. CDR3 bases: TGCGCCAGCAGCTTGACAGGGAACAACTATCAGCCCCAGCATTTT. Its translation: CASSLTGNNYQPQHF.

The chain combines TRBV28 with TRBJ2-7, with 10 bases that match TRBD2. CDR3 length equals 16 residues. Germline trimming cut 0 bases from V and 5 bases from J; bases unmatched to any gene: 7. Germline CDR1 reads MDHEN; CDR2 reads SYDVKM. CDR3 region: CASSLWGSGGADEQYF. For the CDR3, the DNA is TGTGCCAGCAGTTTATGGGGCAGCGGGGGGGCAGACGAGCAGTACTTC. Complete variable domain (other parts from reference TRBV28 and TRBJ2-7): DVKVTQSSRYLVKRTGEKVFLECVQDMDHENMFWYRQDPGLGLRLIYFSYDVKMKEKGDIPEGYSVSREKKERFSLILESASTNQTSMYLCASSLWGSGGADEQYFGPGTRLTVT.